This entry features one TCR beta chain sequence. Its antigen is still unknown. Sequenced by immunoSEQ multiplex PCR; TCRdb stores in-frame clones only, minus some. The sample gives about 75,000 clones, approximately 89% of which show up once; about 9.1% is in the top ten. These data originate in a study of T cell responses to AZD1222 COVID-19 vaccine. Study results and caveats: Close to half of spike-specific TCRs reportedly recognize unmutated variant regions. After two AZD1222 doses, spike-specific TCR breadth and depth rose versus day 0. Vaccine-associated CD4 TCRs spanned spike, dominant at 160-218 and 743-854. The donor group comprised mostly white British people and more females; the analysis possibly underestimated clonal diversity.

Source: peripheral blood, taken 28 days after the second dose of the MenACWY control vaccine. This receptor was taken from an adult who received the MenACWY meningococcal vaccine as a control.

The CDR3 region has the DNA TGCGCCAGCAGCCAAAGTTTGATAGCCAGGGGCCGACACACTGCCTACGAGCAGTACTTC. This encodes CASSQSLIARGRHTAYEQYF. The chain carries TRBV4-3 and TRBJ2-7; D is perhaps TRBD1 (6 bases). The CDR3 has 20 residues. Germline CDR1 LGHNA, CDR2 YSLEER. Trimming took 2 bases from V and 2 from J, leaving 28 bases between them.